The clone carrying this T cell receptor beta chain was seen a few times. Its cognate antigen is unknown. These data originate in a study of blood T cells in healthy people across ages. Study-level background: About one barcoded beta molecule per two T cells was the capture yield of template switching.

A sample-barcoded 5' primer and a J-beta primer mix were used in a second PCR of about 7 to 12 cycles. TCRdb recomputed calls from the 5' RACE reads with MiXCR, one row per CDR3 protein. The profile covers fewer than 800,000 distinct CDR3 sequences, with 49% appearing a single time and around a third taken by the ten largest. Study findings and constraints: Unsorted PBMCs blocked a conclusive comparison of naive and antigen-experienced cells. Diversity figures derived from one million T cells were judged to underestimate the true value. Among long-lived donors, naive CD4+ cells were more numerous and diversity higher than in aged donors.

The source material was blood. The clonotype was recovered from a woman aged 55-69 years in good health.

The CDR3 spells CASNARGPSSPPMYSSYEQYF. The CDR3 DNA follows: TGTGCCAGCAACGCGAGGGGGCCGTCAAGCCCCCCCATGTATTCCTCCTACGAGCAGTACTTC. The chain employs TRBV21-1 and TRBJ2-7; the table's D call, TRBD1, was not checked against the DNA. TRBV21-1 is a documented pseudogene. This CDR3 has 21 residues.